These 18 T cell receptor beta chains were all obtained from the same sample, sequenced in a study of cytomegalovirus exposure and HLA in healthy donors. Clones were read by immunoSEQ multiplex PCR, and TCRdb kept only the in-frame ones, dropping some. The profile covers fewer than 120,000 clones, with over 85% appearing a single time and under 2% taken by the ten largest. Sequencing used PBMCs. Receptors originate from a woman between 18 and 30 years old in good health and CMV-seronegative.

The chain is built from TRBV20-1 and TRBJ2-1; 11 positions agree with TRBD2. The CDR3 is 11 residues long. J gave up 9 bases and V 7 bases, and 2 bases lay outside the gene matches. The V gene's germline CDR1 is DFQATT and CDR2 SNEGSKA (reference sequence). As DNA, the CDR3 is TGCAGTGGTAGCGGGAGGGGTGAGCAGTTCTTC. Translating it yields CSGSGRGEQFF.

This chain joins TRBV11-2 and TRBJ1-2, with TRBD1 matching 9 bases. The CDR3 is made up of 13 amino acids. Germline V gives CDR1 SGHAT, CDR2 FQNNGV. The V segment lost 3 bases and the J segment 4 bases; nucleotides outside the gene matches: 0. The CDR3 is CASSLDRGYGYTF. The CDR3 DNA sequence: TGTGCCAGCAGCTTGGACAGGGGCTATGGCTACACCTTC.

The rearrangement uses TRBV5-1 and TRBJ1-5, with 10 bases that match TRBD1. This CDR3 region has 16 residues. Germline CDR1 reads SGHRS; CDR2 reads YFSETQ. V lost 3 bases and J lost 6; bases outside the gene matches: 9. Here the CDR3 DNA reads TGCGCCAGCAGCTCCGTAGACAGGGGGCCAAGTCAGCCCCAGCATTTT. Translation gives CASSSVDRGPSQPQHF.

The chain uses TRBV5-1 and TRBJ1-2; D remains ambiguous. V shed 4 bases and J shed 7 bases, with 14 bases lying between them. This CDR3 is built from 13 residues. Per the germline V gene, CDR1 is SGHRS and CDR2 is YFSETQ. The CDR3 DNA reads as TGCGCCAGCAGCCGCGGAGGGTCCGCTGGCTACACCTTC. It specifies CASSRGGSAGYTF. Drawing the rest from reference TRBV5-1 and TRBJ1-2, the complete variable domain is KAGVTQTPRYLIKTRGQQVTLSCSPISGHRSVSWYQQTPGQGLQFLFEYFSETQRNKGNFPGRFSGRQFSNSRSEMNVSTLELGDSALYLCASSRGGSAGYTFGSGTRLTVV.

The gene calls are TRBV7-6 and TRBJ2-7; 13 bases align to TRBD2. The CDR3 sequence is 15 residues long. Looked up from germline, CDR1 is SGHVS and CDR2 is FNYEAQ. V lost 0 bases and J lost 9; bases outside the gene matches: 5. DNA of the CDR3: TGTGCCAGCAGCTTAGCGGAGGGACTAGCGGGGTTGCAGTACTTC. Amino acid sequence: CASSLAEGLAGLQYF. Variable domain in full (rest from reference TRBV7-6 and TRBJ2-7): GAGVSQSPRYKVTKRGQDVALRCDPISGHVSLYWYRQALGQGPEFLTYFNYEAQQDKSGLPNDRFSAERPEGSISTLTIQRTEQRDSAMYRCASSLAEGLAGLQYFGPGTRLTVT.

There are a few counts of this clone. The genes are TRBV4-2 and TRBJ2-1, with unresolved D. The V end was cut by 1 base, the J end by 4 bases, with 11 bases between. This CDR3 is 15 amino acids long. Looked up from germline, CDR1 is LGHNA and CDR2 is YNFKEQ. CDR3 sequence reads: CASSQAGGDYNEQFF. For the CDR3, the DNA is TGTGCCAGCAGCCAAGCTGGCGGCGATTACAATGAGCAGTTCTTC.

The rearrangement joins TRBV29-1 to TRBJ2-7; 7 bases map to TRBD2. The V gene end was trimmed by 4 bases and the J gene end by 7 bases; junction bases not matched to a gene: 7. CDR1 SQVTM and CDR2 ANQGSEA come from the germline V gene. The CDR3 totals 12 residues. The CDR3 spells CSVGGGGSEQYF. The CDR3 nucleotides read TGCAGCGTTGGTGGGGGAGGGAGTGAGCAGTACTTC.

The chain uses TRBV7-2 and TRBJ1-4; D unresolved. Trimming stripped 0 bases from V and 3 bases from J, with 11 bases between. The CDR3 spans 16 residues. Germline V lookup: CDR1 SGHTA, CDR2 FQGNSA. CDR3 nucleotides: TGTGCCAGCAGCTTAGCCAGGCGAAGTGCTAATGAAAAACTGTTTTTT. This codes for CASSLARRSANEKLFF.

The V gene is TRBV6-1, the J gene TRBJ2-7; 8 bases line up with TRBD1. The CDR3 runs 15 residues. V was clipped by 2 bases and J by 7 bases; unmatched bases: 10. Germline V gene sequence: CDR1 MNHNS, CDR2 SASEGT. The CDR3: CASSESEDRGEEQYF. CDR3 sequence (DNA): TGTGCCAGCAGTGAATCGGAAGACAGGGGAGAAGAGCAGTACTTC.

This chain joins TRBV7-9 and TRBJ2-5; TRBD2 might be the D (7 bases). In germline, CDR1 is SEHNR, CDR2 FQNEAQ (reference sequence). The CDR3 is 19 residues long. Trimming stripped 0 bases from V and 1 base from J, with 21 bases between. The CDR3 sequence is CASSLAVGGRRFAQETQYF. The DNA of the CDR3 is TGTGCCAGCAGCTTAGCGGTGGGGGGGCGGAGGTTCGCCCAAGAGACCCAGTACTTC.

The chain combines TRBV18 with TRBJ2-2; TRBD2 matches at 10 bases. Germline V gene lookup returns CDR1 KGHSH and CDR2 LQKENI. J gave up 5 bases and V 3 bases, and 9 bases lay outside the gene matches. CDR3 length: 17 residues. The DNA of the CDR3 is TGTGCCAGCTCACCGATAGGACTAGCGGACCTGACCGGGGAGCTGTTTTTT. Its protein product is CASSPIGLADLTGELFF.

The CDR3 is CASSWSHPSNEQFF. The CDR3 nucleotides read TGTGCCAGCAGTTGGTCTCACCCTAGTAATGAGCAGTTCTTC. The chain combines TRBV27 with TRBJ2-1; D is undetermined. CDR1 and CDR2 (germline): MNHEY, SMNVEV (reference sequence). This CDR3 spans 14 amino acids. Trimming cost V 4 bases and J 7 bases, with 14 bases left between them.

The chain is built from TRBV30 and TRBJ2-6; a possible D gene is TRBD2 (5 bases). The V gene lost 1 base and the J gene lost 0 bases, with 16 bases spanning the gap. The V gene's germline CDR1 is GTSNPN and CDR2 SVGIG (reference sequence). The CDR3 has 18 amino acids. CDR3 protein: CAWSARGFSVSGANVLTF. The CDR3 coding sequence is TGTGCCTGGAGTGCCCGCGGGTTTAGCGTCTCTGGGGCCAACGTCCTGACTTTC.

The CDR3 is CASRPDRAEQYF. The DNA of the CDR3 is TGTGCCAGCAGACCTGACAGGGCCGAGCAGTACTTC. The V call is TRBV2, the J call TRBJ2-7, with 7 bases identical to TRBD1. The J segment lost 6 bases and the V segment lost 6 bases, leaving 5 bases of the junction unmatched. This CDR3 comprises 12 residues. The germline V gene has CDR1 SNHLY and CDR2 FYNNEI.

The chain links TRBV11-2 to TRBJ2-1, with 10 nucleotides matching TRBD2. Germline CDR1 is SGHAT and CDR2 is FQNNGV. The CDR3 runs to 15 residues. The V and J ends lost 1 base and 3 bases, in that order; junction bases with no gene match: 0. The CDR3, as DNA: TGTGCCAGCAGCTTAGTAGCGGGGGGCTACAATGAGCAGTTCTTC. Its translation: CASSLVAGGYNEQFF. Full variable domain (remainder filled in from reference TRBV11-2 and TRBJ2-1): EAGVAQSPRYKIIEKRQSVAFWCNPISGHATLYWYQQILGQGPKLLIQFQNNGVVDDSQLPKDRFSAERLKGVDSTLKIQPAKLEDSAVYLCASSLVAGGYNEQFFGPGTRLTVL.

The chain uses TRBV5-1 and TRBJ1-4; possibly TRBD1 for D (6 bases). The CDR3 covers 14 residues. The germline V and J ends were trimmed by 4 bases and 7 bases, with 14 bases remaining between them. Germline CDR1 SGHRS, CDR2 YFSETQ. DNA of the CDR3: TGCGCCAGCAGCGGCAGGGGAGGGGGTGAAAAACTGTTTTTT. This encodes CASSGRGGGEKLFF. The whole variable domain, remainder taken from reference TRBV5-1 and TRBJ1-4, is KAGVTQTPRYLIKTRGQQVTLSCSPISGHRSVSWYQQTPGQGLQFLFEYFSETQRNKGNFPGRFSGRQFSNSRSEMNVSTLELGDSALYLCASSGRGGGEKLFFGSGTQLSVL.

V usage is TRBV5-1 and J usage is TRBJ1-1; 8 nucleotides align to TRBD1. The length of the CDR3 is 13 residues. CDR1 SGHRS and CDR2 YFSETQ come from the germline V gene. Trimming took 4 bases from V and 6 from J; bases not matched to a gene: 5. CDR3 loop: CASSGTGQAEAFF. CDR3 in DNA: TGCGCCAGCAGCGGTACGGGACAGGCTGAAGCTTTCTTT.

The V call is TRBV27, the J call TRBJ1-2, with D tentatively TRBD1 (6 bases). This CDR3 spans 13 amino acids. V was pared by 4 bases and J by 7 bases, with 13 bases between. The germline gives CDR1 MNHEY, CDR2 SMNVEV (reference sequence). CDR3 protein: CASSWGGRSGYTF. CDR3 sequence (DNA): TGTGCCAGCAGTTGGGGGGGGCGCAGTGGCTACACCTTC.